This TCR beta chain was documented in a study of response to subunit inactivated influenza vaccine. V lost 0 bases to trimming and J lost 6 bases, with 12 bases between them. The germline gives CDR1 SGHTA, CDR2 FQGNSA. The CDR3 contains 14 residues. This clonotype has a handful of counts. TCRdb re-called the RT-PCR reads through MiXCR, storing one row per CDR3 protein. This sample has hundreds of thousands of distinct CDR3 sequences, with approximately 11% found just once. This sample also appeared in a second study, on T cells expressing NK-cell markers. That paper adds: TCR beta libraries carry UMIs added by 5'RACE template switching. CD3+CD56+NKG2C+, CD3+CD56+NKG2C- and CD3+CD56-NKG2C+ T cells, once sorted, supplied the TCR beta repertoires. Most of the eight sequenced donors were HCMV-seropositive; one was seronegative. The leading position in the CD3+CD56-NKG2C+ fraction of several donors also went to these clonotypes.

The sequences come from PBMCs from blood, collected on the day of vaccination. The genes are TRBV7-2 and TRBJ2-7; D remains unclear. This sequence was found in a man in his forties or fifties who received an inactivated influenza vaccine. The CDR3 reads CASSLAGLGREQYF. The CDR3, as DNA: TGTGCCAGCAGCTTAGCTGGTTTAGGGCGCGAGCAGTACTTC.